This record concerns one TCR beta chain sequence. The CDR3 covers 14 residues. Germline CDR1 SGHRS, CDR2 YFSETQ. The V gene end was trimmed by 5 bases and the J gene end by 5 bases; junction bases not matched to a gene: 6. Libraries were prepared by immunoSEQ multiplex PCR; TCRdb keeps only in-frame clonotypes and omits some of them. The sample consists of over 100,000 clones, roughly 90% of them appearing once. The sample originates from a study of T cell changes during pregnancy in multiple sclerosis. The receptor was isolated from a female donor with multiple sclerosis, enrolled in a pregnancy study. This chain uses TRBV5-1 with TRBJ2-3; 9 bases fit TRBD2. This specimen was peripheral blood, taken in the third trimester of pregnancy. The CDR3 loop is CASRAGGLGDTQYF. The CDR3 coding sequence is TGCGCCAGCAGAGCGGGGGGCCTGGGAGATACGCAGTATTTT.